This TCR beta chain was recovered during a study of T cell responses to AZD1222 COVID-19 vaccine. Study information: Combined were second doses at about 4 or about 12 weeks. Broader study findings: Only after the peak T cell response were repertoires sampled. Across the whole spike, CD4 TCRs peaked at regions 160-218 and 743-854.

With regard to this clone: Its target is unknown.

Germline V gene sequence: CDR1 MNHEY, CDR2 SMNVEV (reference sequence). V shed 5 bases and J 3 bases; nucleotides not matched to a gene: 30. There are 23 residues in the CDR3. The method was immunoSEQ multiplex PCR; TCRdb's version includes in-frame clones alone and lacks a portion of them. Here the sample spans about 140,000 clones, about 90% being singletons. This material consisted of peripheral blood, taken on day 0 of AZD1222 vaccination. The chain has TRBV27 and TRBJ2-7, with TRBD2 identical over 11 bases. The receptor's source is an adult in good health. The CDR3 spells CASSQSPWPGQGISTSGDYEQYF. The CDR3 DNA reads TGTGCCAGCAGTCAAAGTCCGTGGCCGGGACAGGGAATTTCGACTAGCGGGGACTACGAGCAGTACTTC.